The rows below give T cell receptor beta chains drawn from one sample of a study of response to subunit inactivated influenza vaccine. TCRdb reanalysed the RT-PCR reads using MiXCR and keeps one entry per CDR3 protein. Of about 520,000 distinct CDR3 sequences in the sample, less than 7.5% are singletons; the top ten hold approximately 14%. The input for sequencing was PBMCs from blood, taken around 25 months after vaccination. The receptors come from a man between 45 and 75 years old who received an inactivated influenza vaccine. CDR3s include the opening cysteine and the closing phenylalanine or tryptophan. The order of the fields is J gene, clone size, V gene, CDR3 protein. Not every row has a clone size; where given, it reads once, few, many or a size class.

J: TRBJ2-1
size: few
V: TRBV9
CDR3: CASSVGASGPYNEQFF

J: TRBJ1-5
size: NA
V: TRBV20-1
CDR3: CSARSWGPQHF

J: TRBJ2-7
size: NA
V: TRBV5-1
CDR3: CASSLFGGTSGPEQYF

J: TRBJ2-1
size: NA
V: TRBV11-3
CDR3: CASSLGGNIYNEQFF

J: TRBJ2-1
size: few
V: TRBV7-2
CDR3: CASTPAGGGRYNEQFF

J: TRBJ2-7
size: NA
V: TRBV10-3
CDR3: CAISVLAGDEQYF

J: TRBJ2-3
size: few
V: TRBV24-1
CDR3: CATSDFGQGVTDTQYF

J: TRBJ2-3
size: few
V: TRBV9
CDR3: CASSVDVISTDTQYF

J: TRBJ2-3
size: NA
V: TRBV11-2
CDR3: CASCLGVADTQYF

J: TRBJ2-1
size: NA
V: TRBV28
CDR3: CASSLSEAGNEQFF

J: TRBJ2-3
size: many
V: TRBV20-1
CDR3: CSARDPTSDTQYF

J: TRBJ1-2
size: few
V: TRBV3-1
CDR3: CASSQRESVYGYTF

J: TRBJ2-7
size: NA
V: TRBV2
CDR3: CASSDFFGGRGTYEQYF

J: TRBJ2-3
size: few
V: TRBV12-3/TRBV12-4
CDR3: CASGVTDTQYF

J: TRBJ2-5
size: NA
V: TRBV12-3/TRBV12-4
CDR3: CASTPGGPRETQYF

J: TRBJ1-3
size: many
V: TRBV10-3
CDR3: CAISESIGTGGIGNTIYF

J: TRBJ2-2
size: few
V: TRBV9
CDR3: CASSVWRERPGELFF

J: TRBJ2-5
size: few
V: TRBV27
CDR3: CASLRRCLADRQETQYF

J: TRBJ2-7
size: NA
V: TRBV7-9
CDR3: CASSLVVSRLLLYEQYF

J: TRBJ2-2
size: few
V: TRBV12-3/TRBV12-4
CDR3: CASSFVASGGRVTGELFF

J: TRBJ1-1
size: few
V: TRBV20-1
CDR3: CSARGLPGKTEAFF

J: TRBJ2-3
size: few
V: TRBV20-1
CDR3: CSASPLAGLTDTQYF

J: TRBJ2-1
size: NA
V: TRBV5-1
CDR3: CASSLAAGLINEQFF

J: TRBJ2-2
size: few
V: TRBV7-6
CDR3: CASSSFRGGELFF

J: TRBJ2-1
size: NA
V: TRBV7-4
CDR3: CASSRRTSGRPEGRNEQFF

J: TRBJ2-3
size: many
V: TRBV2
CDR3: CASSDYSSTDTQYF

J: TRBJ2-5
size: NA
V: TRBV5-6
CDR3: CASSQRQGPAETQYF

J: TRBJ2-1
size: NA
V: TRBV5-5
CDR3: CASSVTSRHEQFF

J: TRBJ1-4
size: many
V: TRBV24-1
CDR3: CATSDGPNEKLFF

J: TRBJ1-2
size: NA
V: TRBV28
CDR3: CASGSQTGFWGYTF

J: TRBJ2-3
size: few
V: TRBV5-4
CDR3: CASSPFTSTDTQYF

J: TRBJ2-7
size: NA
V: TRBV4-1
CDR3: CASSHGQGGSYEQYF

J: TRBJ2-7
size: many
V: TRBV20-1
CDR3: CSARKRQEGSEQYF

J: TRBJ2-7
size: few
V: TRBV5-1
CDR3: CASSLGQGAFYEQYF

J: TRBJ1-5
size: NA
V: TRBV12-3/TRBV12-4
CDR3: CASRQGVGQPQHF

J: TRBJ1-1
size: NA
V: TRBV12-3/TRBV12-4
CDR3: CTCSLAIGQDFRDTEAFF

J: TRBJ2-2
size: few
V: TRBV9
CDR3: CASSVEGAGGVTGELFF

J: TRBJ2-7
size: many
V: TRBV3-1
CDR3: CASSQAWGAYEQYF

J: TRBJ2-3
size: NA
V: TRBV20-1
CDR3: CSATPTDRHGDTQYF

J: TRBJ2-7
size: many
V: TRBV20-1
CDR3: CSARVPLAGGREQYF

J: TRBJ2-7
size: few
V: TRBV20-1
CDR3: CSARAPDRASGGNEQYF

J: TRBJ2-7
size: NA
V: TRBV5-5
CDR3: CASSTQVGVGYEQYF

J: TRBJ1-6
size: NA
V: TRBV7-9
CDR3: CASSNERDSPLHF